The rows below give T cell receptor beta chains drawn from one sample of a study of T cell changes during pregnancy in multiple sclerosis. Assay: immunoSEQ multiplex PCR; the TCRdb copy retains only in-frame clones and omits some. The table lists tens of thousands of clones, about nine tenths of them singletons. The sample here was CD4+ T cells from peripheral blood mononuclear cells, taken in the second trimester of pregnancy. The receptors stem from a female donor with multiple sclerosis, enrolled in a pregnancy study. CDR3s include the opening cysteine and the closing phenylalanine or tryptophan. The D gene is left open where the match is weak. Not every row has a clone size; where given, it reads once, few, many or a size class.

J: TRBJ1-6
D: -
V: TRBV7-2
length: 16
size: -
DNA: TGTGCCAGCAGCTTAGCGTCGGGACACTATAATTCACCCCTCCACTTT
CDR3: CASSLASGHYNSPLHF

J: TRBJ2-3
D: -
V: TRBV30
length: 13
size: -
DNA: TGTGCCTGGAGTGAACTAAACACAGATACGCAGTATTTT
CDR3: CAWSELNTDTQYF

J: TRBJ2-7
D: TRBD2
V: TRBV11-2
length: 17
size: once
DNA: TGTGCCAGCAGCTTAGGCCCGCTAGCGGGAGGGCCCAACGAGCAGTACTTC
CDR3: CASSLGPLAGGPNEQYF

J: TRBJ2-1
D: -
V: TRBV2
length: 13
size: -
DNA: TGTGCCAGCAGTGAACAGGGGTTCAATGAGCAGTTCTTC
CDR3: CASSEQGFNEQFF

J: TRBJ1-6
D: TRBD1
V: TRBV7-2
length: 16
size: -
DNA: TGTGCCAGCAGCTTACAGGGGGTAGGAGGCAATTCACCCCTCCACTTT
CDR3: CASSLQGVGGNSPLHF

J: TRBJ1-1
D: -
V: TRBV11-3
length: 14
size: once
DNA: TGTGCCAGCAGCTTAGATCTCAGGGGAACTGAAGCTTTCTTT
CDR3: CASSLDLRGTEAFF

J: TRBJ2-2
D: -
V: TRBV15
length: 15
size: -
DNA: TGTGCCACCAGCAGAGCAGGGGCGTTTGCCGGGGAGCTGTTTTTT
CDR3: CATSRAGAFAGELFF

J: TRBJ2-7
D: -
V: TRBV2
length: 15
size: -
DNA: TGTGCCAGCAGTGAAGGGGCCCTGAGCTCCTACGAGCAGTACTTC
CDR3: CASSEGALSSYEQYF

J: TRBJ2-1
D: -
V: TRBV9
length: 14
size: -
DNA: TGTGCCAGCAGCTCCCCCCTCGTTCGGAATGAGCAGTTCTTC
CDR3: CASSSPLVRNEQFF

J: TRBJ1-1
D: TRBD1
V: TRBV18
length: 17
size: -
DNA: TGTGCCAGCTCACCGTGGACAGGGGGGGAGATGAACACTGAAGCTTTCTTT
CDR3: CASSPWTGGEMNTEAFF

J: TRBJ1-2
D: TRBD1
V: TRBV6-5
length: 14
size: -
DNA: TGTGCCAGCGCCGGGACAGGGGATTCTTATGGCTACACCTTC
CDR3: CASAGTGDSYGYTF

J: TRBJ1-5
D: -
V: TRBV6-5
length: 15
size: -
DNA: TGTGCCAGCAGTTACTCGCGAACAGGTATACAGCCCCAGCATTTT
CDR3: CASSYSRTGIQPQHF

J: TRBJ2-1
D: -
V: TRBV7-2
length: 14
size: -
DNA: TGTGCCAGCAGCTTAGACAGGGTAAACAATGAGCAGTTCTTC
CDR3: CASSLDRVNNEQFF

J: TRBJ1-6
D: -
V: TRBV30
length: 14
size: -
DNA: TGTGCCTGGAGGAGGGGGACCAATAGTTCACCCCTCCACTTT
CDR3: CAWRRGTNSSPLHF

J: TRBJ2-5
D: -
V: TRBV2
length: 11
size: -
DNA: TGTGCCAGCAGTCAACAAGAGACCCAGTACTTC
CDR3: CASSQQETQYF

J: TRBJ2-7
D: -
V: TRBV5-6
length: 16
size: -
DNA: TGTGCCAGCAGCTTGGCGTCGCGCCGAATTAGCTACGAGCAGTACTTC
CDR3: CASSLASRRISYEQYF

J: TRBJ2-7
D: TRBD1
V: TRBV7-6
length: 13
size: -
DNA: TGTGCCAGCAGCCTGGGACAGTACTACGAGCAGTACTTC
CDR3: CASSLGQYYEQYF

J: TRBJ1-2
D: -
V: TRBV7-8
length: 14
size: -
DNA: TGTGCCAGCAGCTTAGGTCACAAGAACTATGGCTACACCTTC
CDR3: CASSLGHKNYGYTF

J: TRBJ2-3
D: -
V: TRBV18
length: 16
size: -
DNA: TGTGCCAGCTCACCCCCGACTATGACGGGAACAGATACGCAGTATTTT
CDR3: CASSPPTMTGTDTQYF

J: TRBJ1-6
D: TRBD1
V: TRBV6-5
length: 15
size: -
DNA: TGTGCCAGCAGATCGGGACAGAGGATTAATTCACCCCTCCACTTT
CDR3: CASRSGQRINSPLHF

J: TRBJ2-7
D: -
V: TRBV29-1
length: 13
size: -
DNA: TGCAGCGTGGGGGGACTGGCCCCAAACGAGCAGTACTTC
CDR3: CSVGGLAPNEQYF

J: TRBJ2-7
D: TRBD2
V: TRBV15
length: 16
size: -
DNA: TGTGCCACCAGCAGTGGTATAGCGGGGGGGCCCTACGAGCAGTACTTC
CDR3: CATSSGIAGGPYEQYF

J: TRBJ1-2
D: TRBD1
V: TRBV4-3
length: 16
size: -
DNA: TGCGCCAGCAGCCAAGTCCCACAGGGGGACGGCGGTGGCTACACCTTC
CDR3: CASSQVPQGDGGGYTF

J: TRBJ2-3
D: -
V: TRBV2
length: 12
size: -
DNA: TGTGCCAGCAGTGAAGGAGCCTATACGCAGTATTTT
CDR3: CASSEGAYTQYF

J: TRBJ2-5
D: TRBD1
V: TRBV5-4
length: 16
size: -
DNA: TGTGCCAGCAGCATCCCGGGACAGGGGAGGGTAGAGACCCAGTACTTC
CDR3: CASSIPGQGRVETQYF

J: TRBJ2-1
D: TRBD1
V: TRBV28
length: 12
size: once
DNA: TGTGCCAGCAGTATCCTCCAGGGGGTGCAGTTCTTC
CDR3: CASSILQGVQFF

J: TRBJ1-2
D: TRBD1
V: TRBV7-8
length: 16
size: -
DNA: TGTGCCAGCAGCCCCAAAGCTGAGGACAGGGGGCGAGGCTACACCTTC
CDR3: CASSPKAEDRGRGYTF

J: TRBJ1-3
D: -
V: TRBV9
length: 15
size: -
DNA: TGTGCCAGCAGCGTAGAGGGCAGGAGGGAAAACACCATATATTTT
CDR3: CASSVEGRRENTIYF

J: TRBJ2-1
D: TRBD2
V: TRBV7-3
length: 16
size: -
DNA: TGTGCCAGCAGCTCGACTAGCGGGAGTCCGCTCAATGAGCAGTTCTTC
CDR3: CASSSTSGSPLNEQFF

J: TRBJ1-3
D: TRBD1
V: TRBV19
length: 21
size: -
DNA: TGTGCCAGTAGTATAGTCATTGGCGGTATGGGTCAGGGGGCGCGCGGAAACACCATATATTTT
CDR3: CASSIVIGGMGQGARGNTIYF

J: TRBJ2-7
D: -
V: TRBV19
length: 14
size: few
DNA: TGTGCCAGTAGTGCGGGCCAGGGGTCATACGAGCAGTACTTC
CDR3: CASSAGQGSYEQYF

J: TRBJ1-5
D: -
V: TRBV27
length: 14
size: -
DNA: TGTGCCAGCAGTTTGGGGCACGACAATCAGCCCCAGCATTTT
CDR3: CASSLGHDNQPQHF

J: TRBJ2-3
D: TRBD2
V: TRBV6-1
length: 16
size: -
DNA: TGTGCCAGCAGTGAAACTCTAGCGGGGGGCACAGATACGCAGTATTTT
CDR3: CASSETLAGGTDTQYF

J: TRBJ2-7
D: TRBD1
V: TRBV4-2
length: 17
size: -
DNA: TGTGCCAGCAGCCAAGCCAATACAGGGGGAATCTCCTACGAGCAGTACTTC
CDR3: CASSQANTGGISYEQYF

J: TRBJ2-5
D: -
V: TRBV7-8
length: 15
size: -
DNA: TGTGCCAGCAGCTCCACTAGGAGGTTTGAAGAGACCCAGTACTTC
CDR3: CASSSTRRFEETQYF

J: TRBJ1-1
D: -
V: TRBV30
length: 16
size: -
DNA: TGTGCCTGGAGTGTAGTCGGAGGGGTTTTCCCCACTGAAGCTTTCTTT
CDR3: CAWSVVGGVFPTEAFF

J: TRBJ1-1
D: -
V: TRBV2
length: 14
size: -
DNA: TGTGCCAGCGAGGCACCGCAGGGGAACACTGAAGCTTTCTTT
CDR3: CASEAPQGNTEAFF

J: TRBJ2-2
D: -
V: TRBV7-9
length: 14
size: -
DNA: TGTGCCAGCAGCTTAATGCACGGTGGCGGGGAGCTGTTTTTT
CDR3: CASSLMHGGGELFF

J: TRBJ1-1
D: -
V: TRBV9
length: 15
size: few
DNA: TGTGCCAGCAGCGTCGGACAGTCGGGGAACACTGAAGCTTTCTTT
CDR3: CASSVGQSGNTEAFF

J: TRBJ1-1
D: -
V: TRBV18
length: 14
size: -
DNA: TGTGCCAGCTCACCATGGGGAGGGAACACTGAAGCTTTCTTT
CDR3: CASSPWGGNTEAFF

J: TRBJ1-6
D: -
V: TRBV19
length: 14
size: -
DNA: TGTGCCAGTAGTATGACTGGGGGCGGTTCACCCCTCCACTTT
CDR3: CASSMTGGGSPLHF

J: TRBJ2-3
D: TRBD2
V: TRBV10-3
length: 18
size: -
DNA: TGTGCCATCAGTGAGACCCCCCCTATGCGGGGGAGCACAGATACGCAGTATTTT
CDR3: CAISETPPMRGSTDTQYF

J: TRBJ2-1
D: TRBD1
V: TRBV7-3
length: 15
size: few
DNA: TGTGCCAGCAGCCGAGGACAGGGGGAGTACAATGAGCAGTTCTTC
CDR3: CASSRGQGEYNEQFF

J: TRBJ2-1
D: TRBD2
V: TRBV7-3
length: 14
size: once
DNA: TGTGCCAGCAGCTTAAAGCGGGAGGCCAATGAGCAGTTCTTC
CDR3: CASSLKREANEQFF

J: TRBJ2-7
D: TRBD1
V: TRBV29-1
length: 14
size: -
DNA: TGCAGCGTTGATGGGACAGAGCTTGGGTACGAGCAGTACTTC
CDR3: CSVDGTELGYEQYF

J: TRBJ2-7
D: TRBD1
V: TRBV19
length: 15
size: -
DNA: TGTGCCAGTAGTATAGCCGGGACAGGGCCTCGGGAGCAGTACTTC
CDR3: CASSIAGTGPREQYF

J: TRBJ1-2
D: -
V: TRBV6-1
length: 12
size: -
DNA: TGTGCCAGCACTCTTAGAAACTATGGCTACACCTTC
CDR3: CASTLRNYGYTF

J: TRBJ2-3
D: TRBD2
V: TRBV5-4
length: 16
size: -
DNA: TGTGCCAGCAGCCCGCGCCTAGCGGGGGACACAGATACGCAGTATTTT
CDR3: CASSPRLAGDTDTQYF

J: TRBJ1-1
D: -
V: TRBV5-4
length: 14
size: -
DNA: TGTGCCAGCAGCTTGGGTCAGGGTGGCACTGAAGCTTTCTTT
CDR3: CASSLGQGGTEAFF

J: TRBJ2-2
D: TRBD2
V: TRBV9
length: 16
size: -
DNA: TGTGCCAGCAGCGCGTTAGCGGGGACACTTACCGGGGAGCTGTTTTTT
CDR3: CASSALAGTLTGELFF

J: TRBJ2-5
D: -
V: TRBV7-2
length: 14
size: -
DNA: TGTGCCAGCAGCTTACGGCCGGGGGTAGAGACCCAGTACTTC
CDR3: CASSLRPGVETQYF

J: TRBJ1-2
D: -
V: TRBV19
length: 16
size: -
DNA: TGTGCCAGTAGTATAGTAACGGCGGTAGCTAACTATGGCTACACCTTC
CDR3: CASSIVTAVANYGYTF

J: TRBJ2-3
D: TRBD2
V: TRBV15
length: 18
size: -
DNA: TGTGCCACCAGCAGAGGGGCGGCTAGCGGGGGGCTGTCAGATACGCAGTATTTT
CDR3: CATSRGAASGGLSDTQYF

J: TRBJ2-1
D: TRBD2
V: TRBV7-7
length: 21
size: -
DNA: TGTGCCAGCAGCTTATTTCGACTAGCGGGAACGCCCGGAGGACCCTACAATGAGCAGTTCTTC
CDR3: CASSLFRLAGTPGGPYNEQFF

J: TRBJ1-3
D: -
V: TRBV5-1
length: 16
size: -
DNA: TGCGCCAGCAGCATGACCGGACAGAACTCTGGAAACACCATATATTTT
CDR3: CASSMTGQNSGNTIYF